The following is a T cell receptor (beta chain) sequence with its context. This sample stems from a study of OX40 agonist ivuxolimab in advanced cancers. As for the study in general: Patients were dosed intravenously with ivuxolimab at 0.01 to 10 mg/kg every 2 weeks. From roughly 20 to 85 years was the age range, with a mean of roughly 59 years, and roughly 83% were male.

Method: immunoSEQ multiplex PCR; TCRdb's copy keeps in-frame clones and lacks some. The sample lists approximately 89,000 clones; approximately 88% were seen once. V was clipped by 8 bases and J by 2 bases, with 29 bases between them. The germline gives CDR1 MNHEY, CDR2 SMNVEV (reference sequence). The CDR3 contains 19 residues. V usage is TRBV27 and J usage is TRBJ2-3; possibly TRBD2 for D (7 bases). The TCR sequence derives from an adult with an advanced solid tumor such as melanoma, head and neck, liver or kidney cancer. Sequenced here: CD4+ or CD8+ T cells sorted from blood, sampled in a trial of the OX40 agonist ivuxolimab. CDR3 amino acids: CASRRGGLVGALHTDTQYF. The CDR3 nucleotides read TGTGCCAGCCGTCGAGGTGGACTAGTGGGGGCCCTCCACACAGATACGCAGTATTTT.